The next 27 T cell receptor beta chains were all read from a single sample in a study of CD8 T cells in Susac syndrome. Reverse transcription of roughly 0.5 to 1 ug RNA was performed with random hexamers. One entry per CDR3 protein results from TCRdb running MiXCR on the immunoSEQ multiplex PCR reads. Counted here are about 130,000 distinct CDR3 sequences, under 95% occurring once; the ten biggest clones make up under 0.25%. The sample taken for sequencing was CD8+ T cells from PBMCs. The receptors come from a human donor with multiple sclerosis.

The rearrangement links TRBV4-2 to TRBJ1-1; D not certain. The CDR3 sequence is 16 residues long. V was clipped by 0 bases and J by 0 bases, with 11 bases between them. Germline V lookup: CDR1 LGHNA, CDR2 YNFKEQ. DNA of the CDR3: TGTGCCAGCAGCCAAGAGCGCGCCACGGTGAACACTGAAGCTTTCTTT. It encodes CASSQERATVNTEAFF.

The chain couples TRBV6-5 to TRBJ2-7; D gene uncertain. The CDR3 has 12 amino acids. Germline lookup yields CDR1 MNHEY and CDR2 SVGAGI. Trimming removed 6 bases at V and 7 bases at J, with 13 bases between. The CDR3 nucleotides read TGTGCCAGCAGCATCGGACGGGCGGAGCAGTACTTC. Translating it yields CASSIGRAEQYF.

The chain is built from TRBV5-4 and TRBJ2-7; D uncertain. CDR3 length: 14 amino acids. CDR1 is SGHNT, CDR2 YYREEE, per germline (reference sequence). V was pared by 0 bases and J by 0 bases, with 7 bases between. The chain's CDR3 is CASSLDRASYEQYF. As DNA, the CDR3 is TGTGCCAGCAGCTTGGACCGGGCCTCCTACGAGCAGTACTTC. Full variable domain (rest looked up from reference TRBV5-4 and TRBJ2-7): ETGVTQSPTHLIKTRGQQVTLRCSSQSGHNTVSWYQQALGQGPQFIFQYYREEENGRGNFPPRFSGLQFPNYSSELNVNALELDDSALYLCASSLDRASYEQYFGPGTRLTVT.

This sequence joins TRBV21-1 and TRBJ2-7; the table's D call, TRBD2, has no DNA check behind it. TRBV21-1 is classified as a pseudogene. This CDR3 region has 16 residues. The CDR3 reads CASSKETSPRPYEQYF. The CDR3 DNA sequence: TGTGCCAGCAGCAAGGAGACTAGCCCGCGCCCCTACGAGCAGTACTTC.

This rearrangement joins TRBV20-1 to TRBJ2-1; D remains ambiguous. The CDR3 totals 12 residues. Germline CDR1 is DFQATT and CDR2 is SNEGSKA (reference sequence). The V gene lost 0 bases and the J gene lost 2 bases, with 2 bases spanning the gap. This CDR3 reads CSARDTYNEQFF. The CDR3 DNA sequence: TGCAGTGCTAGAGACACCTACAATGAGCAGTTCTTC.

The CDR3 spells CSVAIASAYEQYF. The CDR3 DNA reads TGCAGCGTCGCTATAGCTTCAGCCTACGAGCAGTACTTC. This rearrangement joins TRBV29-1 to TRBJ2-7; unclear D gene. Germline V CDR1 and CDR2: SQVTM, ANQGSEA. The CDR3 length is 13 residues. Trimming took 6 bases from V and 2 from J, leaving 14 bases between them.

The chain links TRBV6-5 to TRBJ1-1; D is possibly TRBD1 (6 bases). Trimming removed 6 bases at V and 1 base at J, with 12 bases between. CDR3 length: 14 amino acids. Looked up from germline, CDR1 is MNHEY and CDR2 is SVGAGI. The CDR3 loop is CASSSGGANTEAFF. DNA for the CDR3: TGTGCCAGCAGCTCGGGGGGGGCGAACACTGAAGCTTTCTTT.

V and J are TRBV4-1 and TRBJ1-4; D unresolved. CDR3 size: 16 residues. V was pared by 4 bases and J by 8 bases, with 20 bases between. Germline loops: CDR1 MGHRA, CDR2 YSYEKL. The DNA of the CDR3 is TGCGCCAGCAGCCTTTCTATAGGAGCGTATGGCGAAAAACTGTTTTTT. This sequence encodes CASSLSIGAYGEKLFF.

The CDR3 spells CATKVLDSRREQYF. Written as DNA, the CDR3 is TGTGCCACCAAAGTTCTGGACAGTCGCCGGGAGCAGTACTTC. The rearrangement uses TRBV27 and TRBJ2-7; TRBD1 might be the D (6 bases). Germline V gene lookup returns CDR1 MNHEY and CDR2 SMNVEV (reference sequence). V was cut by 10 bases and J by 7 bases, with 23 bases left in between. The CDR3 contains 14 residues.

The genes are TRBV19 and TRBJ1-1; D is perhaps TRBD1 (6 bases). The V and J ends lost 1 base and 0 bases respectively, with 12 bases between them. Per germline, CDR1 LNHDA and CDR2 SQIVND (reference sequence). CDR3 length: 16 amino acids. CDR3 sequence reads: CASSIGSTGLNTEAFF. The CDR3 region has the DNA TGTGCCAGTAGTATAGGGTCGACAGGACTGAACACTGAAGCTTTCTTT.

J is TRBJ2-7 and V is TRBV29-1, with TRBD1 as a possible D gene (6 bases). Germline values: CDR1 SQVTM, CDR2 ANQGSEA. This CDR3 has 10 residues. The V end lost 4 bases, the J end lost 7 bases, and 8 bases lay between the germline ends. CDR3 sequence reads: CSVGQGEQYF. The CDR3 coding sequence is TGCAGCGTTGGGCAGGGGGAGCAGTACTTC.

V usage is TRBV29-1 and J usage is TRBJ1-1, with a weak D call TRBD1 (5 bases). Germline-derived CDR1 and CDR2 are SQVTM and ANQGSEA. V lost 7 bases, J lost 12 bases, and 9 bases lay in between. The CDR3 spans 8 residues. CDR3 amino acids: CSAGLTFF. CDR3 coding DNA: TGCAGCGCAGGGCTTACTTTCTTT.

The gene calls are TRBV12-3 or TRBV12-4 and TRBJ2-7; D remains ambiguous. The CDR3 extends over 16 amino acids. Trimming removed 2 bases from V and 0 bases from J, with 14 bases in between. CDR3 sequence: CASSLTVEQSSYEQYF. The CDR3 DNA sequence: TGTGCCAGCAGTTTAACGGTGGAACAGAGCTCCTACGAGCAGTACTTC.

The chain employs TRBV4-2 and TRBJ2-1; TRBD2 matches at 7 bases. This CDR3 region has 14 residues. Germline V lookup: CDR1 LGHNA, CDR2 YNFKEQ. Losses at the gene ends were 5 bases for V and 8 bases for J; bases not matched to a gene: 9. CDR3: CASSEPSGVDEQFF. DNA of the CDR3: TGTGCCAGCAGCGAACCTAGCGGTGTAGATGAGCAGTTCTTC.

The chain couples TRBV27 to TRBJ2-7; 9 bases are shared with TRBD2. CDR1 MNHEY and CDR2 SMNVEV come from the germline V gene (reference sequence). The CDR3 consists of 14 residues. V dropped 7 bases and J dropped 5; count of bases not matched to a gene: 9. The CDR3 loop is CASKYAGGPDEQYF. The CDR3 DNA sequence: TGTGCCAGCAAGTACGCGGGAGGGCCAGACGAGCAGTACTTC.

The rearrangement joins TRBV27 to TRBJ2-3; D not resolved. V was shortened by 6 bases and J by 3 bases, with 16 bases between the two germline ends. The CDR3 extends over 15 amino acids. Germline V gene sequence: CDR1 MNHEY, CDR2 SMNVEV (reference sequence). The CDR3 loop is CASSAGVWSTDTQYF. The CDR3, as DNA: TGTGCCAGCAGCGCAGGCGTGTGGTCTACAGATACGCAGTATTTT.

In this sample, this clonotype turned up a few times. The chain employs TRBV2 and TRBJ2-7; 9 bases fit TRBD1. The CDR3 extends over 15 amino acids. V was pared by 5 bases and J by 4 bases, with 9 bases of the junction left unmatched. The germline gives CDR1 SNHLY, CDR2 FYNNEI. CDR3 residues: CASSSPGTGSYEQYF. CDR3 DNA sequence: TGTGCCAGCAGTTCTCCCGGGACAGGGTCTTACGAGCAGTACTTC.

V and J are TRBV28 and TRBJ2-1; 7 bases map to TRBD1. Losses at the gene ends were 6 bases for V and 9 bases for J; bases not matched to a gene: 5. CDR3 length: 12 residues. Germline assignment: CDR1 MDHEN and CDR2 SYDVKM. The CDR3, as DNA: TGTGCCAGCAGGACAGGGCTGGGTGAGCAGTTCTTC. Encoded protein: CASRTGLGEQFF.

The chain couples TRBV29-1 to TRBJ1-2; tentative D call: TRBD1 (5 bases). The CDR3 totals 15 residues. V was cut by 2 bases and J by 4 bases, with 17 bases left in between. The germline V gene encodes CDR1 SQVTM and CDR2 ANQGSEA. CDR3 protein: CSVETRGPFGYGYTF. In DNA form, the CDR3 reads TGCAGCGTTGAAACCCGGGGACCTTTTGGCTATGGCTACACCTTC.

V usage is TRBV5-6 and J usage is TRBJ2-1; 9 positions agree with TRBD1. This CDR3 spans 14 amino acids. Germline CDR1 SGHDT, CDR2 YYEEEE. V was clipped by 3 bases and J by 5 bases; unmatched bases: 3. CDR3 protein: CASSSGTGNNEQFF. The CDR3 bases are TGTGCCAGCAGCTCCGGGACAGGGAACAATGAGCAGTTCTTC.

The V gene is TRBV30, the J gene TRBJ2-3, with 10 bases lining up with TRBD2. This CDR3 contains 19 residues. Trimming cost V 3 bases and J 0 bases; bases outside gene matches: 15. CDR1 and CDR2 from the germline V gene are GTSNPN and SVGIG (reference sequence). The CDR3 DNA is TGTGCCTGGAGCCCACCGCTAGCGGGAGATATTGGTAGCACAGATACGCAGTATTTT. Amino acids: CAWSPPLAGDIGSTDTQYF.

The chain links TRBV4-1 to TRBJ2-2; possible D gene TRBD1, 5 bases. Germline lookup yields CDR1 MGHRA and CDR2 YSYEKL. V shed 1 base and J shed 4 bases, with 19 bases lying between them. The CDR3 contains 18 residues. The CDR3 nucleotides read TGCGCCAGCAGCCAAGTCCCGGACACCCCTTTGAGCACCGGGGAGCTGTTTTTT. As protein: CASSQVPDTPLSTGELFF.

The gene calls are TRBV15 and TRBJ1-5; D perhaps matches TRBD1 (6 bases). The CDR3 is 14 amino acids. The germline V and J ends were trimmed by 6 bases and 2 bases, with 11 bases remaining between them. Germline V gene sequence: CDR1 LNHNV, CDR2 YYDKDF (reference sequence). CDR3 bases: TGTGCCACCAGTCCAGGGGTTGGCAATCAGCCCCAGCATTTT. Translated, it gives CATSPGVGNQPQHF.

The chain couples TRBV5-1 to TRBJ2-3, with TRBD2 as a possible D gene (5 bases). This CDR3 has 14 residues. V lost 4 bases and J lost 3, with 12 bases in between. Germline CDR1 is SGHRS and CDR2 is YFSETQ. The CDR3 is CASSIGLVTDTQYF. The CDR3 DNA sequence: TGCGCCAGCAGCATAGGACTGGTTACAGATACGCAGTATTTT.

The V call is TRBV25-1, the J call TRBJ2-2; D gene uncertain. The V gene lost 5 bases and the J gene lost 9 bases, with 13 bases spanning the gap. The V gene's germline CDR1 is MGHDK and CDR2 SYGVNS. This CDR3 region has 13 residues. CDR3: CASSPGSGWELFF. The CDR3 region has the DNA TGTGCCAGCAGTCCAGGCTCGGGCTGGGAGCTGTTTTTT.

The chain couples TRBV10-3 to TRBJ2-3; weak D call: TRBD1 (6 bases). Trimming took off 7 bases at V and 2 bases at J, with 16 bases between the two ends. The CDR3 sequence is 15 residues long. The V gene's germline CDR1 is ENHRY and CDR2 SYGVKD. The CDR3 region is CAITARDTYTDTQYF. The CDR3 DNA reads TGTGCCATCACCGCCCGGGACACCTACACAGATACGCAGTATTTT.

This sequence joins TRBV25-1 and TRBJ2-3, with D possibly matching TRBD2 (5 bases). V gave up 2 bases and J gave up 3 bases, with 12 bases separating them. The CDR3 runs to 15 residues. The V gene's germline CDR1 is MGHDK and CDR2 SYGVNS. The CDR3 reads CASSERGEWTDTQYF. CDR3 in DNA: TGTGCCAGCAGTGAACGTGGGGAGTGGACAGATACGCAGTATTTT.